The TCR beta chain described here comes from a study of shared clonotypes between healthy human individuals. CDR3 length: 15 residues. The naive CD8 subset, CD45RO-negative cells positively selected for CCR7, excluded terminally differentiated effector memory CD45RA+ cells. Sequencing was performed with immunoSEQ multiplex PCR; in TCRdb, only in-frame clones are kept and a portion is missing. The table includes around 2,000,000 clones, over 85% detected once. The gene calls are TRBV12-2 and TRBJ2-7; the tabulated D call, TRBD1, remains unverified against the DNA. TRBV12-2 is designated a pseudogene. This TCR was sampled from a man between 18 and 29 years old in good health. Sequencing used naive CD8+ T cells sorted from blood. CDR3 sequence (DNA): TGTGCAAGTCGCTTCAGGGGGCGAGAGTCCTACGAGCAGTACTTC. It encodes CASRFRGRESYEQYF.